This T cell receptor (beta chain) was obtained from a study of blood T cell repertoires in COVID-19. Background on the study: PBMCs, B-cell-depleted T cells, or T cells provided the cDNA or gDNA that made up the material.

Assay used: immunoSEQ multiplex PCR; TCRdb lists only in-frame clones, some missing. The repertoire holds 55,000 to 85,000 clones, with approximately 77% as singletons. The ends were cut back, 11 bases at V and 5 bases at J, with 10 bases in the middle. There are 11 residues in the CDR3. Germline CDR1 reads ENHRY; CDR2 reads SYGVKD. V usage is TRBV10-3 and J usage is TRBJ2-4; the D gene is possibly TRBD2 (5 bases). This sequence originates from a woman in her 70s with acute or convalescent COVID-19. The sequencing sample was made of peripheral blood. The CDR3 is CAAQEENIQYF. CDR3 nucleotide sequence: TGTGCCGCCCAGGAGGAAAACATTCAGTACTTC.